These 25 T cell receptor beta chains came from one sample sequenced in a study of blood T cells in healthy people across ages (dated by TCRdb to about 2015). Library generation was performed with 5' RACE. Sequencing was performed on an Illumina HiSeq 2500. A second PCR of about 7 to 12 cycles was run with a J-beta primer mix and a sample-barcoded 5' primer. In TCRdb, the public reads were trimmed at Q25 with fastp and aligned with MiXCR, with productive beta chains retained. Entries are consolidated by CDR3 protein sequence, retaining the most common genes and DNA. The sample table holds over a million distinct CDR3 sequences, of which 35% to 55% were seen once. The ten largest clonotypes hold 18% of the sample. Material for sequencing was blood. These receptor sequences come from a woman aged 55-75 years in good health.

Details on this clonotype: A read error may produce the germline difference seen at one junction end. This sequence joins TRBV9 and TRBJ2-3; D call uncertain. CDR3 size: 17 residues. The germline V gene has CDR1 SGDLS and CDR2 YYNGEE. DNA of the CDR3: TGTGCCAGCAGGTCCGCCACCCACGACTTTCTTGGGGATACGCGGTATTTT. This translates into CASRSATHDFLGDTRYF. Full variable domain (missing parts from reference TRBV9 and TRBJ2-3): DSGVTQTPKHLITATGQRVTLRCSPRSGDLSVYWYQQSLDQGLQFLIQYYNGEERAKGNILERFSAQQFPDLHSELNLSSLELGDSALYFCASRSATHDFLGDTRYFGPGTRLTVL.

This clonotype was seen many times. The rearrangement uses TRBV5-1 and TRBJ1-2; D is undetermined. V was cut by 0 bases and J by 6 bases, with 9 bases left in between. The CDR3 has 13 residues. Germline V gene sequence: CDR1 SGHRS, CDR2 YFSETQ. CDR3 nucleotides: TGCGCCAGCAGCTTGGCCGAGGGAGATGGCTACACCTTC. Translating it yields CASSLAEGDGYTF. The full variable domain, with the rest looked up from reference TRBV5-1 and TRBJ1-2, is KAGVTQTPRYLIKTRGQQVTLSCSPISGHRSVSWYQQTPGQGLQFLFEYFSETQRNKGNFPGRFSGRQFSNSRSEMNVSTLELGDSALYLCASSLAEGDGYTFGSGTRLTVV.

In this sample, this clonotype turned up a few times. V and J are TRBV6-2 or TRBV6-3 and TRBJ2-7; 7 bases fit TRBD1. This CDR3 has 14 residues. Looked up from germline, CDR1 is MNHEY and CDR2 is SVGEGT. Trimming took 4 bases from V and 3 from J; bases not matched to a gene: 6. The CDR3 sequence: CASSFAGGIYEQYF. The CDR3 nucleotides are TGTGCCAGCAGTTTTGCAGGGGGTATCTACGAGCAGTACTTC.

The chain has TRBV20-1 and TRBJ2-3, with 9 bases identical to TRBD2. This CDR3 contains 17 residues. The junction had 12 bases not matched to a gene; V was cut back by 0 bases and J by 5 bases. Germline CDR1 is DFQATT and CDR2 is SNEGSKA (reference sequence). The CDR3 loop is CSARDPAGGPLGDTQYF. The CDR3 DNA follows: TGCAGTGCTAGAGATCCGGCGGGAGGGCCTTTAGGAGATACGCAGTATTTT.

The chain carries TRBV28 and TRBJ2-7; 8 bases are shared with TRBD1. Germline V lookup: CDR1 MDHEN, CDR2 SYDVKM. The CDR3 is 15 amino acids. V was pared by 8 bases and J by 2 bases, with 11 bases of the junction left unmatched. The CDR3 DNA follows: TGTGCCAGCTATCCCTCCGGGACAGGAACCTACGAGCAGTACTTC. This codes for CASYPSGTGTYEQYF.

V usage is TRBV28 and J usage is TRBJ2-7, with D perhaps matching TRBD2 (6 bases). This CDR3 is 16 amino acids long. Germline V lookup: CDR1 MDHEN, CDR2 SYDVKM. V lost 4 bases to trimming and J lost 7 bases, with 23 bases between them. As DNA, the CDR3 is TGTGCCAGCAGTTCCCCCGGGACTTCAACCTACAATGAGCAGTACTTC. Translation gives CASSSPGTSTYNEQYF. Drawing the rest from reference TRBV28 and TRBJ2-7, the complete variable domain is DVKVTQSSRYLVKRTGEKVFLECVQDMDHENMFWYRQDPGLGLRLIYFSYDVKMKEKGDIPEGYSVSREKKERFSLILESASTNQTSMYLCASSSPGTSTYNEQYFGPGTRLTVT.

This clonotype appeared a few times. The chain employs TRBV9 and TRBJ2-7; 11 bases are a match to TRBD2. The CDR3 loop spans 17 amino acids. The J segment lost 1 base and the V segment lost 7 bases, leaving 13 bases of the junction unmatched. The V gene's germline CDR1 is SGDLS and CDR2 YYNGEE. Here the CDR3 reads CASGPASGRPDSYEQYF. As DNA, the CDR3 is TGTGCCAGCGGTCCGGCTAGCGGGAGGCCCGATTCCTACGAGCAGTACTTC.

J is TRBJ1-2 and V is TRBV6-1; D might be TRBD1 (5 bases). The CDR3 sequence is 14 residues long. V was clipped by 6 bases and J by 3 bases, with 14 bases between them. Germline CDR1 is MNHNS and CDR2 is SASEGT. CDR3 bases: TGTGCCAGCAGGGGACGTATAGGGGACTATGGCTACACCTTC. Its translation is CASRGRIGDYGYTF.

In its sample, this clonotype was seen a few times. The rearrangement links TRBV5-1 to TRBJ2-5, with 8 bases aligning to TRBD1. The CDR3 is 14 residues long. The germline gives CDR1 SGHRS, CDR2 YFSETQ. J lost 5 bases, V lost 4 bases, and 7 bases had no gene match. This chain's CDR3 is CASSVQQGGETQYF. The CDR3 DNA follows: TGCGCCAGCAGCGTACAACAGGGGGGTGAGACCCAGTACTTC.

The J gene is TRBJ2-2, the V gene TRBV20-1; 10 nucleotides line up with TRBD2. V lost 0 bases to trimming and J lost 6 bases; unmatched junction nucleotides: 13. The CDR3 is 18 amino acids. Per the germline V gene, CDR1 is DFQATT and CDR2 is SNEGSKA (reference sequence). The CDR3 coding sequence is TGCAGTGCTAGAGATTCGTGGCTAGCGGGAGTGACCGCCGGGGAGCTGTTTTTT. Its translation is CSARDSWLAGVTAGELFF.

The CDR3 here is CASSLGGARNIQYF. The CDR3 nucleotides are TGTGCCAGCAGTTTAGGGGGGGCGAGAAACATTCAGTACTTC. The chain has TRBV28 and TRBJ2-4, with TRBD2 as a possible D gene (7 bases). The length of the CDR3 is 14 residues. Germline assignment: CDR1 MDHEN and CDR2 SYDVKM. With 2 bases removed from V and 6 bases from J, the gap between germline ends came to 11 bases.

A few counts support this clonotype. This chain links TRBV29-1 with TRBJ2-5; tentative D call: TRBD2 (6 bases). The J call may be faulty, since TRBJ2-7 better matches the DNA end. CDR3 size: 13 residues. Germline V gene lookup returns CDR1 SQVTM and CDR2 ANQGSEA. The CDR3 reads CSVTTSRGREQYF. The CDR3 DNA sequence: TGCAGCGTCACGACTAGTCGGGGTCGCGAGCAGTACTTC.

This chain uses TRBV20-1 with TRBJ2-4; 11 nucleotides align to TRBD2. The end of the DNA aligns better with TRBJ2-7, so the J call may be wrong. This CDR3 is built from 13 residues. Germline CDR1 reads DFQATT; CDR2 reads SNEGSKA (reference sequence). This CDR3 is CSASSLAGGEQYF. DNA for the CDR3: TGCAGTGCTAGTAGCCTAGCGGGAGGCGAGCAGTACTTC.

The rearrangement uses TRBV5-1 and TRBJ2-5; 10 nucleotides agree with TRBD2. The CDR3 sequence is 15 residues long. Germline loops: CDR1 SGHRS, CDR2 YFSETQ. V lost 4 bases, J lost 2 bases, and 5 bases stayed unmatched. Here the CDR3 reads CASSRTSGQQETQYF. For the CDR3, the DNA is TGCGCCAGCAGCCGGACTAGCGGACAGCAAGAGACCCAGTACTTC.

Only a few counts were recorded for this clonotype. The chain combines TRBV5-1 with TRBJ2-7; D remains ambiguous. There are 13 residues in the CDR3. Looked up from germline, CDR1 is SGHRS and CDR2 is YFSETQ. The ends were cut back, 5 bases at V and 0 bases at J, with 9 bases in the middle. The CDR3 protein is CASRLGTSYEQYF. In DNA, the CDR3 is TGCGCCAGCAGACTCGGTACCTCCTACGAGCAGTACTTC.

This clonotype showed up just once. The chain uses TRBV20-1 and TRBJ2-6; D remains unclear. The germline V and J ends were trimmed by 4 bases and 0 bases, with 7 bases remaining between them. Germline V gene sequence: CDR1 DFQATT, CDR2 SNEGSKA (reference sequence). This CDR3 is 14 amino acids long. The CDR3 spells CSATTTSGANVLTF. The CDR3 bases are TGCAGTGCTACGACAACCTCTGGGGCCAACGTCCTGACTTTC.

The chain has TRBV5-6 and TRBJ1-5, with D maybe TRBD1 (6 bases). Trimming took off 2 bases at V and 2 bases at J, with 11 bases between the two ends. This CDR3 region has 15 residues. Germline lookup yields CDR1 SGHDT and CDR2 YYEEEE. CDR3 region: CASSFGPGGNQPQHF. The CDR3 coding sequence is TGTGCCAGCAGCTTTGGGCCAGGGGGCAATCAGCCCCAGCATTTT. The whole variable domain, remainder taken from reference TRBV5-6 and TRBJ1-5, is DAGVTQSPTHLIKTRGQQVTLRCSPKSGHDTVSWYQQALGQGPQFIFQYYEEEERQRGNFPDRFSGHQFPNYSSELNVNALLLGDSALYLCASSFGPGGNQPQHFGDGTRLSIL.

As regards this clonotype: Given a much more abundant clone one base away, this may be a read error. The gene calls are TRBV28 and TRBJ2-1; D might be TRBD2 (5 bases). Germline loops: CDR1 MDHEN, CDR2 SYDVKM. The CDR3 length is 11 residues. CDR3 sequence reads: CAGRGRAQQFF. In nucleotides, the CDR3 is TGTGCCGGCAGAGGGAGAGCTCAGCAGTTCTTC.

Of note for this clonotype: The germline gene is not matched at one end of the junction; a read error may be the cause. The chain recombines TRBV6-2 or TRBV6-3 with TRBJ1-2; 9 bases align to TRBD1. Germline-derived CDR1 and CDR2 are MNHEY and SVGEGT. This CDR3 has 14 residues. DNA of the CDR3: TGTGCCAGCAGACCTCCGGGACAGGGCTTTGGCTACATCTTC. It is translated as CASRPPGQGFGYIF.

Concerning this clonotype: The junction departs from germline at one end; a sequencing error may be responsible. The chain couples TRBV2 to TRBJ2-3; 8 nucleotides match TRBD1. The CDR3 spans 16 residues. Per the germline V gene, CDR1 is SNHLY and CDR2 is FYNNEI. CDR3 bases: TGCGCCAGCAGCCCAGGGGGCGCTAGGAGCACAGATACGCAGTATTTT. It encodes CASSPGGARSTDTQYF.

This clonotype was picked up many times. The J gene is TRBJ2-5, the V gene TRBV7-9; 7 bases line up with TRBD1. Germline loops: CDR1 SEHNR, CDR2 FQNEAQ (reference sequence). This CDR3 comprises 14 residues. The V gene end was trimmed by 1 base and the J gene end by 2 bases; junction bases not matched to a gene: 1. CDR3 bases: TGTGCCAGCAGCTTAGTACAGGGGCAAGAGACCCAGTACTTC. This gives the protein CASSLVQGQETQYF.

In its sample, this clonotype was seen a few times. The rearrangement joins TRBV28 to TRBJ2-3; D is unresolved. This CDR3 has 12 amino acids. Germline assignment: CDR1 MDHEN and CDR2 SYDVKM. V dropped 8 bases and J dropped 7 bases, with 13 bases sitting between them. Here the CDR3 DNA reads TGTGCCAGCGGCGAGACCCAATATACGCAGTATTTT. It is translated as CASGETQYTQYF.

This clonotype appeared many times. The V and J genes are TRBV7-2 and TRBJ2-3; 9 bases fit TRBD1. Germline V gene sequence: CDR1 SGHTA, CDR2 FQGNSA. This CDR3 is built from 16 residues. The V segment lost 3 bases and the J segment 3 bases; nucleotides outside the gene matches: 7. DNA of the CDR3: TGTGCCAGCAGCTTTGATCCGACAGGGGGGACAGATACGCAGTATTTT. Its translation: CASSFDPTGGTDTQYF.

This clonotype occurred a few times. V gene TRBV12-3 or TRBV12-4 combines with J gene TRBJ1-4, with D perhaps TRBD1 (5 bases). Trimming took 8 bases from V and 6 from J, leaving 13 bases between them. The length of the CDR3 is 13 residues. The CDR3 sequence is CASGQGGHEKLFF. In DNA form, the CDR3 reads TGTGCCAGCGGCCAGGGAGGTCATGAAAAACTGTTTTTT.

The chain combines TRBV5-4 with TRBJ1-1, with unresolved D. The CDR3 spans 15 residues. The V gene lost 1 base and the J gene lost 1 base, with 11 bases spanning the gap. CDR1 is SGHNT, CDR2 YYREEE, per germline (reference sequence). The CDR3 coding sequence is TGTGCCAGCAGCTTGTGGGGATCCAAGAACACTGAAGCTTTCTTT. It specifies CASSLWGSKNTEAFF. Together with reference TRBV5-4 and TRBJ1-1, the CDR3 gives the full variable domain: ETGVTQSPTHLIKTRGQQVTLRCSSQSGHNTVSWYQQALGQGPQFIFQYYREEENGRGNFPPRFSGLQFPNYSSELNVNALELDDSALYLCASSLWGSKNTEAFFGQGTRLTVV.